This T cell receptor beta chain derives from a study of CD8 T cells in ankylosing spondylitis. The study's findings and limits: Matched ankylosing spondylitis synovial fluid reportedly showed significant enrichment of disease-linked clones. A TCR beta motif made of several highly homologous variants seemed typical of ankylosing spondylitis blood.

This clonotype was picked up a small number of times. Its antigen is not known. Preparation of TCR beta libraries was done by quantitative 5'-RACE with molecular barcodes. TCRdb re-analysed the 5' RACE reads in MiXCR, keeping a single row per CDR3 protein. The table lists 470,000 or so distinct CDR3 sequences, roughly a quarter of them singletons. V trimming: 4 bases; J trimming: 4 bases; junction bases outside the gene matches: 3. CDR1 SGDLS and CDR2 YYNGEE come from the germline V gene. The CDR3 consists of 15 residues. The V gene is TRBV9, the J gene TRBJ2-1; TRBD2 agrees at 12 bases. This TCR was sampled from a male donor with ankylosing spondylitis. The sequenced sample was blood, either unsorted or a sorted T cell fraction (not recorded which). DNA of the CDR3: TGTGCCAGCAGCTGGACTAGCGGGGCTTACAATGAGCAGTTCTTC. Protein: CASSWTSGAYNEQFF.